This T cell receptor (beta chain) was identified in a study of T cells in Graves' hyperthyroidism and ophthalmopathy. Only a few counts were recorded for this clonotype. The investigators amplified TCR beta CDR3 regions from RNA transcripts. The HTBI primer set was used in a first-round RT-PCR of the TCR CDR3. One entry per CDR3 protein, called by TCRdb with MiXCR from the multiplex PCR reads. The sample comprises roughly 530,000 distinct CDR3 sequences, roughly a sixth of which are singletons, and roughly 18% rests with the top ten. Sample: blood. This TCR derives from a woman under 30 with Graves' ophthalmopathy.

Written as DNA, the CDR3 is TGCAGTGCCCCCCCTATAGGGGGCCGGAACGAGCAGTACTTC. It codes for CSAPPIGGRNEQYF. This chain joins TRBV20-1 and TRBJ2-7; 7 nucleotides agree with TRBD1. The CDR3 has 14 amino acids. Losses at the gene ends were 6 bases for V and 5 bases for J; bases not matched to a gene: 13. Germline loops: CDR1 DFQATT, CDR2 SNEGSKA (reference sequence).